The following is a T cell receptor (beta chain) sequence with its context. The CDR3 is 13 residues long. Germline V CDR1 and CDR2: SGHRS, YFSETQ. These data belong to a study of monozygotic twins with inflammatory bowel disease. Using the 5' RACE reads, TCRdb records one entry per CDR3 protein without DNA. The sample's table shows about 380,000 distinct CDR3 sequences. Sequencing was done on a sample of blood. The rearrangement links TRBV5-1 to TRBJ1-1. This clonotype was sampled from a human donor with ulcerative colitis or Crohn's disease, or a healthy co-twin of an affected twin (not recorded which). The CDR3: CASSSFDNTEAFF.